This T cell receptor (beta chain) was captured in a study of graft-versus-host responses after intestinal transplantation. Study as a whole: For around 3 years after anti-thymocyte globulin induction, all recipients took tacrolimus and steroids.

Comment on this clone: Its cognate antigen is unknown.

Clones were read by immunoSEQ multiplex PCR, and TCRdb kept only the in-frame ones, dropping some. The sample lists about 48,000 clones, around 90% occurring once. The ends were cut back, 5 bases at V and 0 bases at J, with 11 bases in the middle. Germline CDR1 is SNHLY and CDR2 is FYNNEI. This CDR3 region has 15 residues. General observations from the study: Individuals who had graft-donor T cell macrochimerism had allografts that showed high graft-versus-host to host-versus-graft clonal ratios. GvH clones detected in recipient marrow included some appearing first in ileum or blood.

The origin of this receptor is a human donor who was the organ donor for an intestinal transplant. V and J are TRBV2 and TRBJ1-5; D unclear. Source: unstimulated CD4+ T cells sorted from spleen or lymph node cells, taken before transplant. The CDR3 coding sequence is TGTGCCAGCAGTTCGGGAGACCTTAGCAATCAGCCCCAGCATTTT. It encodes CASSSGDLSNQPQHF.